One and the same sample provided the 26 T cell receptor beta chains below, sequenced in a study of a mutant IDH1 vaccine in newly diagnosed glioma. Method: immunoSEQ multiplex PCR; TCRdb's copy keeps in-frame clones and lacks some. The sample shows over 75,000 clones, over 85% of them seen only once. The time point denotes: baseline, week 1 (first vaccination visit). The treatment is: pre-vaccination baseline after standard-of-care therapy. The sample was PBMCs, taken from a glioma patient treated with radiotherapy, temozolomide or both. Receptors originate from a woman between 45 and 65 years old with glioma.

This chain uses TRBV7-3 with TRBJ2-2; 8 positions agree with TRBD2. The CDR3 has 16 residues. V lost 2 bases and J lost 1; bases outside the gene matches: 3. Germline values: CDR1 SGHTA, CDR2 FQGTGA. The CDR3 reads CASSLRSGRNTGELFF. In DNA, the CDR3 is TGTGCCAGCAGCTTACGCAGCGGGAGGAACACCGGGGAGCTGTTTTTT.

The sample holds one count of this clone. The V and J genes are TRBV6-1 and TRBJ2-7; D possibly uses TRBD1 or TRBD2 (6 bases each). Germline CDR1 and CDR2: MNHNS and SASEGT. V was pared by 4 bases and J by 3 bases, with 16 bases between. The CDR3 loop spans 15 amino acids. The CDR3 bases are TGTGCCAGCAGTGCGCCGACGGGGGCTCGCTACGAGCAGTACTTC. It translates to CASSAPTGARYEQYF.

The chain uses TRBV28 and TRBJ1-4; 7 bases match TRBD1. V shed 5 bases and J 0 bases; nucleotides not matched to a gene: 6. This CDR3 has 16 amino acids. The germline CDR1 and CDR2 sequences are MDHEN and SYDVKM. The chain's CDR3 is CASSPGTVATNEKLFF. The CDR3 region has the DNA TGTGCCAGCAGTCCGGGGACAGTTGCAACTAATGAAAAACTGTTTTTT.

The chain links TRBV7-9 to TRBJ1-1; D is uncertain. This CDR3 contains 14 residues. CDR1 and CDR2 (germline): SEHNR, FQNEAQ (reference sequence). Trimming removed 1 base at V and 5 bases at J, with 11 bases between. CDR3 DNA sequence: TGTGCCAGCAGCTTAGGGTGGCAAGGGACTGAAGCTTTCTTT. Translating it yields CASSLGWQGTEAFF.

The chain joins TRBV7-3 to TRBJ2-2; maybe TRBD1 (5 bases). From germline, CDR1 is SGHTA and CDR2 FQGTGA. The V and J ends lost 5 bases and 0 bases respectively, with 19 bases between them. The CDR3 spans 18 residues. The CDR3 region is CASSLARQGLSNTGELFF. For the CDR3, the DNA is TGTGCCAGCAGCCTCGCTCGGCAGGGCCTTTCGAACACCGGGGAGCTGTTTTTT.

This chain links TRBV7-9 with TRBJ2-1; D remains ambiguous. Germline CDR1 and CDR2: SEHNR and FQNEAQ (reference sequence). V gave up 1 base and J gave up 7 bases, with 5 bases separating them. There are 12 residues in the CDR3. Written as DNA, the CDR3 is TGTGCCAGCAGCTTAGAGCCTAATGAGCAGTTCTTC. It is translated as CASSLEPNEQFF.

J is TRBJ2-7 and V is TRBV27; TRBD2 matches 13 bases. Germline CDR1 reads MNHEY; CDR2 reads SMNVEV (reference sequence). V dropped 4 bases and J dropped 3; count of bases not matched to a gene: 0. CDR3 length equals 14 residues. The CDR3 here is CASSWTSGSYEQYF. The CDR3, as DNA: TGTGCCAGCAGTTGGACTAGCGGGAGCTACGAGCAGTACTTC.

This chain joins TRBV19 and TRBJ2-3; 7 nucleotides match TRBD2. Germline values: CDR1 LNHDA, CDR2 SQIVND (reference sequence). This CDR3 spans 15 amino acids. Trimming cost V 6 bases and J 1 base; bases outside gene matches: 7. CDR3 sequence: CASRPPGLRTDTQYF. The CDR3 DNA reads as TGTGCCAGTAGGCCCCCGGGACTACGCACAGATACGCAGTATTTT.

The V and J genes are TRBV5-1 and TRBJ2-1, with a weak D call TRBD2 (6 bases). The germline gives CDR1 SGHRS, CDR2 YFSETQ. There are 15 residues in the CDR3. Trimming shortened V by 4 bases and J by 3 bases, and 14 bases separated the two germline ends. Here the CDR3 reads CASSPVGTDYNEQFF. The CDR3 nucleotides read TGCGCCAGCAGCCCGGTGGGGACTGACTACAATGAGCAGTTCTTC.

Here the CDR3 reads CASSSNFRDSPLHF. The CDR3 nucleotides read TGTGCCAGCTCATCTAACTTCAGGGATTCACCCCTCCACTTT. This chain links TRBV18 with TRBJ1-6, with a possible D match to TRBD1 (5 bases). V dropped 5 bases and J dropped 8 bases, with 13 bases sitting between them. CDR3 size: 14 residues. The V gene's germline CDR1 is KGHSH and CDR2 LQKENI.

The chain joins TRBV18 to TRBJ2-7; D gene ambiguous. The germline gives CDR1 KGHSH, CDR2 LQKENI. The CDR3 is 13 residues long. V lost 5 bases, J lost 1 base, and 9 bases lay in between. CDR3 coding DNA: TGTGCCAGCTCAACAGTATTTTCCTACGAGCAGTACTTC. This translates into CASSTVFSYEQYF.

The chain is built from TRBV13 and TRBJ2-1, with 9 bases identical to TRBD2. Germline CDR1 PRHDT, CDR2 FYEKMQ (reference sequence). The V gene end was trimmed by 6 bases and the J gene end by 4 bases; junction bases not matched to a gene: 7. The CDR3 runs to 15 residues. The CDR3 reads CASSPWTSAYNEQFF. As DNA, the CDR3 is TGTGCCAGCAGTCCCTGGACTAGCGCGTACAATGAGCAGTTCTTC.

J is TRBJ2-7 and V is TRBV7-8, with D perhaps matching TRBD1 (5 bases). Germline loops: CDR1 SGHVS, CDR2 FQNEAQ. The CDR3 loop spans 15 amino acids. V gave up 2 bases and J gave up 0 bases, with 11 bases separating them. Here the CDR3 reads CASSLTRALSYEQYF. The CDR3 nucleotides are TGTGCCAGCAGCTTAACCAGGGCCCTCTCCTACGAGCAGTACTTC. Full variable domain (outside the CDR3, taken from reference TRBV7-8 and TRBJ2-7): GAGVSQSPRYKVAKRGQDVALRCDPISGHVSLFWYQQALGQGPEFLTYFQNEAQLDKSGLPSDRFFAERPEGSVSTLKIQRTQQEDSAVYLCASSLTRALSYEQYFGPGTRLTVT.

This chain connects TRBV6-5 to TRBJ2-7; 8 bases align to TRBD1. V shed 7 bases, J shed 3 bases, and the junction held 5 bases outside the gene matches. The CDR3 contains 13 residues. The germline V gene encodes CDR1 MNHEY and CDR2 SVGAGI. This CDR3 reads CASTGGRGYEQYF. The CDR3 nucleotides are TGTGCCAGCACAGGGGGCCGGGGCTACGAGCAGTACTTC.

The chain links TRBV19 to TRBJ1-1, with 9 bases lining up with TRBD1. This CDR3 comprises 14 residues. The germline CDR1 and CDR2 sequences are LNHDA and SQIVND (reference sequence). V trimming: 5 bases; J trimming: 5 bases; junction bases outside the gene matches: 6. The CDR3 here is CASSARQGDTEAFF. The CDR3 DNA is TGTGCCAGTAGTGCCCGACAGGGGGATACTGAAGCTTTCTTT.

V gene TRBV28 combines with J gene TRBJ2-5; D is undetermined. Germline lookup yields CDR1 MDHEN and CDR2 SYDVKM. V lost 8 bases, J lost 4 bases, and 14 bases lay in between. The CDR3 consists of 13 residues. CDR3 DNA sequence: TGTGCCAGCTGCCCCCAGCCCCCAGAGACCCAGTACTTC. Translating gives CASCPQPPETQYF.

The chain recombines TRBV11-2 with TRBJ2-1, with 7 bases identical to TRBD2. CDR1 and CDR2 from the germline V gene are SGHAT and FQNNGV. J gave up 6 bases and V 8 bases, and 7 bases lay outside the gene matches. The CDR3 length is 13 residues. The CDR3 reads CASHGRSRNEQFF. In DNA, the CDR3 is TGTGCCAGCCACGGGAGGTCCCGCAATGAGCAGTTCTTC.

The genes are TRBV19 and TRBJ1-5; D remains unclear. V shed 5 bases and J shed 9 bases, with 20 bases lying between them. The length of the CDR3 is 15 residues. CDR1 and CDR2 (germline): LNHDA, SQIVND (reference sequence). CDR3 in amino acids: CASSPGGPDSGPQHF. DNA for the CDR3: TGTGCCAGTAGTCCTGGAGGACCCGATTCGGGGCCCCAGCATTTT.

The CDR3 sequence: CASSVGTGDGSKQYF. The CDR3 DNA reads TGTGCCAGCAGCGTAGGGACAGGGGACGGGAGTAAGCAGTACTTC. The chain joins TRBV9 to TRBJ2-7; 9 bases fit TRBD1. V was pared by 0 bases and J by 8 bases, with 9 bases of the junction left unmatched. The V gene's germline CDR1 is SGDLS and CDR2 YYNGEE. The CDR3 contains 15 residues.

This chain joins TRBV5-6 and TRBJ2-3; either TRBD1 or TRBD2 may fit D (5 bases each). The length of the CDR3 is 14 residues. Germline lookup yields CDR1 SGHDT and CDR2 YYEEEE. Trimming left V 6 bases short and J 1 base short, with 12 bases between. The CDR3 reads CASMIRGGTDTQYF. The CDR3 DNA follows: TGTGCCAGCATGATCAGAGGGGGCACAGATACGCAGTATTTT.

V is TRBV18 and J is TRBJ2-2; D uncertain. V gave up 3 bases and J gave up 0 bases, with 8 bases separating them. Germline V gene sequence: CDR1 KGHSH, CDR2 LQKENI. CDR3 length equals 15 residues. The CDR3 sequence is CASSPTAANTGELFF. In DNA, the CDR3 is TGTGCCAGCTCACCGACGGCCGCGAACACCGGGGAGCTGTTTTTT.

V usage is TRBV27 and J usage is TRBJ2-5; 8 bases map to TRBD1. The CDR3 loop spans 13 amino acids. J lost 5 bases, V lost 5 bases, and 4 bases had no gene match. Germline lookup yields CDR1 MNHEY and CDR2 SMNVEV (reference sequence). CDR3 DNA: TGTGCCAGCAGTGACAGGGGCAAGGAGACCCAGTACTTC. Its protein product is CASSDRGKETQYF.

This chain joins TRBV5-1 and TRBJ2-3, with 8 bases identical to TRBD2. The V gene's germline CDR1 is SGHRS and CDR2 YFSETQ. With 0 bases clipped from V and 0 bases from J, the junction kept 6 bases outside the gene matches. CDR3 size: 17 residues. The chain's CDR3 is CASSLAPSGPSTDTQYF. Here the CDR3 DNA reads TGCGCCAGCAGCTTGGCCCCTAGCGGGCCTAGCACAGATACGCAGTATTTT.

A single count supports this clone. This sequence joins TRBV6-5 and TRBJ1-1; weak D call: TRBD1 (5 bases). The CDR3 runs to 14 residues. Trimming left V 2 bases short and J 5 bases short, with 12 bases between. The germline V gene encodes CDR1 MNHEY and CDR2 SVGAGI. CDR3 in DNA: TGTGCCAGCAGTTACATGGGGCTAGGGACTGAAGCTTTCTTT. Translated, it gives CASSYMGLGTEAFF.

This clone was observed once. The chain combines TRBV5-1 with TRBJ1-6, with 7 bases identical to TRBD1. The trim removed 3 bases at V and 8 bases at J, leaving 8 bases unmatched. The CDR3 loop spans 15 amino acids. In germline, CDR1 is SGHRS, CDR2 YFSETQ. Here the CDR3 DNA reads TGCGCCAGCAGCTCTAGACAGGGAAGGGATTCACCCCTCCACTTT. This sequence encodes CASSSRQGRDSPLHF.

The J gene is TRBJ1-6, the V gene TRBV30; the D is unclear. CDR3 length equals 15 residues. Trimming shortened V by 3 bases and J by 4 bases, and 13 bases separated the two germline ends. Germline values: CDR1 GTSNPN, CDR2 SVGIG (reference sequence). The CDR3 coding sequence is TGTGCCTGGAGGGAGGTGGGAATTTATAATTCACCCCTCCACTTT. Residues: CAWREVGIYNSPLHF.